This T cell receptor beta chain was profiled in a study of blood T cell repertoires in COVID-19. The wider study: Spain, Italy and the United States supplied samples that represented acute and convalescent COVID-19.

CDR1 LNHDA and CDR2 SQIVND come from the germline V gene (reference sequence). The CDR3 runs 15 residues. The ends lost 3 bases at V and 7 bases at J; junction bases unmatched: 7. TCRdb's table, derived via immunoSEQ multiplex PCR, lists solely in-frame clones and lacks some. In the table there are about 18,000 clones, 88% of which are singletons. In terms of age and location, participants ranged from about 18 to 90 years and lived in under 30 US areas. Cohort placement rested on clinical history that participants reported themselves. Symptom resolution, clearance, or two negative PCRs marked the recovered donors of Cohort 3.

The V gene is TRBV19, the J gene TRBJ2-1; 9 bases are shared with TRBD2. This receptor was identified in a woman in her twenties or thirties who had recovered from COVID-19. Sequenced sample: PBMCs or T cells enriched from blood (not recorded which). The CDR3 sequence: CASSIAGGPINEQFF. CDR3 bases: TGTGCCAGTAGTATCGCGGGGGGGCCGATAAATGAGCAGTTCTTC.